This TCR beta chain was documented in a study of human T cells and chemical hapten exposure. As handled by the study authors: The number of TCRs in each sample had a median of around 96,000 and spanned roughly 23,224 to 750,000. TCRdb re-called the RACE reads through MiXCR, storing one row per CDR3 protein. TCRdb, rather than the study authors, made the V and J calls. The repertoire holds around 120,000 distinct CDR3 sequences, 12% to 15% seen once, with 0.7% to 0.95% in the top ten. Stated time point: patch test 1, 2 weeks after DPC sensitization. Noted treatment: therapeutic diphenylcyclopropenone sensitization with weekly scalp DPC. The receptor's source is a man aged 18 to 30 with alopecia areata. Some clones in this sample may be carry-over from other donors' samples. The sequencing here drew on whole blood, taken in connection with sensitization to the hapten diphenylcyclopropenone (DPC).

CDR3: CSVEDRGRANTGELFF. The CDR3 nucleotides are TGCAGCGTTGAAGATCGGGGCAGGGCGAACACCGGGGAGCTGTTTTTT. The chain uses TRBV29-1 and TRBJ2-2; tentatively, D is TRBD1 or TRBD2 (5 bases each). The CDR3 is 16 amino acids. Germline CDR1 reads SQVTM; CDR2 reads ANQGSEA. V lost 0 bases and J 0 bases, leaving 11 bases between the germline ends.